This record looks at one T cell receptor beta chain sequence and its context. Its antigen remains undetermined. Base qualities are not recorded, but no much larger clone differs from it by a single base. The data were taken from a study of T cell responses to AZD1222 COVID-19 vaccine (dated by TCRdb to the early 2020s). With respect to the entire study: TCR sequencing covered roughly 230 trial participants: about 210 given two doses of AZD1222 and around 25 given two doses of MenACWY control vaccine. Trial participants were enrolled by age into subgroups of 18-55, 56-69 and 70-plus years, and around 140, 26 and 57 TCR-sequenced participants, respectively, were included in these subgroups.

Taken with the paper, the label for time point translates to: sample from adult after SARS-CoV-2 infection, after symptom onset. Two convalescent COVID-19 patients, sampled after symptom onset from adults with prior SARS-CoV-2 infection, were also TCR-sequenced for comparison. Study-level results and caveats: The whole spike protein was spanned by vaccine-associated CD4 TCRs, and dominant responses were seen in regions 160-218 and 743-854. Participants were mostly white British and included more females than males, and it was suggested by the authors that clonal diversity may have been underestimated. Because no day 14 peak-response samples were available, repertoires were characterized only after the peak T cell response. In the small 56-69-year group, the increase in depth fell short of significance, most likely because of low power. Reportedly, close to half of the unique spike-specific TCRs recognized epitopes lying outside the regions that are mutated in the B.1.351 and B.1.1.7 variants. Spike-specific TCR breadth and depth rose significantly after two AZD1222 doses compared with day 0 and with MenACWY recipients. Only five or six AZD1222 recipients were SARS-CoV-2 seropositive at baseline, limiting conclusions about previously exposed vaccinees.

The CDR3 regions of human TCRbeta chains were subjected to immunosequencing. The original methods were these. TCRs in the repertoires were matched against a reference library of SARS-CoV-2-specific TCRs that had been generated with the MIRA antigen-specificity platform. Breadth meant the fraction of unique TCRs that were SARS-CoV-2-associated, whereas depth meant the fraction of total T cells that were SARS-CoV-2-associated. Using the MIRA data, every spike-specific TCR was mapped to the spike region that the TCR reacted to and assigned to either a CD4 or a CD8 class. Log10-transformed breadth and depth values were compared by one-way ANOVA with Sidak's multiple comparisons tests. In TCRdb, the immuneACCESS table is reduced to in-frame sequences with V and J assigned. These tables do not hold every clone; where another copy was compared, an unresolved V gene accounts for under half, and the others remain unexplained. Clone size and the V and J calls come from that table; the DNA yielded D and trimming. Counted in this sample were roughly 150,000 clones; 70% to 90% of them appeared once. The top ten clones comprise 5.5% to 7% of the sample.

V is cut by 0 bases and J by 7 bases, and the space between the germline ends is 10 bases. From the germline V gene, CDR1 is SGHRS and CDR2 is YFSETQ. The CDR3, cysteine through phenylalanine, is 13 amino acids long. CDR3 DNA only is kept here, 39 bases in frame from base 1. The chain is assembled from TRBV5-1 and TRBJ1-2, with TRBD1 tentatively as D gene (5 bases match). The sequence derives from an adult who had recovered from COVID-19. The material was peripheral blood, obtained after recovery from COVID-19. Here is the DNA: TGCGCCAGCAGCTTGGACCGGGGCTCTGGCTACACCTTC. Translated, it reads CASSLDRGSGYTF.